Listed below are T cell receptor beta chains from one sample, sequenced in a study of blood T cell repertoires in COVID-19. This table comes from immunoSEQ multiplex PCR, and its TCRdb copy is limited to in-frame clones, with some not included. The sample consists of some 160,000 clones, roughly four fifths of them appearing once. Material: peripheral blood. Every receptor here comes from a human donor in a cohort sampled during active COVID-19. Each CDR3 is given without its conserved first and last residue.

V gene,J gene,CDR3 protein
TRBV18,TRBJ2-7,ASSLQGAYEQY
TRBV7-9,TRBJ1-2,ASSLSSWSFGYGYT
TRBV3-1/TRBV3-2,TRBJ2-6,ASSQERQAGANVLT
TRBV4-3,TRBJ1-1,ASSQETGPNTEAF
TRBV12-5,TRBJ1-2,ASGFQDRDRGLGYT
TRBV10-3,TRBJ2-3,AISETRTSGGSDTQY
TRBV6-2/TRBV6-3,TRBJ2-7,ASSFGWGGPYEQY
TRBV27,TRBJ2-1,APPDRGIRNEQF
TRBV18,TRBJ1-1,ASSITGGKGTEAF
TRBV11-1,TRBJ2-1,ASSLERLAGGGEQF
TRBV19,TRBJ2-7,ASSGQGTLSYEQY
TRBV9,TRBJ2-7,ASSPDSLSYEQY
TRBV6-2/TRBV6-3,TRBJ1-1,ASSYVQGVSEAF
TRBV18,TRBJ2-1,ASSPPGASGRPGNEQF
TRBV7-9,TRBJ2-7,ASSPGTEGYEQY
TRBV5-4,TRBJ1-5,ASSVQGASNQPQH
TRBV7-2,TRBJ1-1,ASSRTGAAF
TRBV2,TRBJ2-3,ASSEQGKTSTDTQY
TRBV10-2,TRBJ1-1,ASLQVNTEAF
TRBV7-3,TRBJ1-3,ASSLTPRDRGRPGNTIY
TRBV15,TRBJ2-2,ATSIGTSGISGELF
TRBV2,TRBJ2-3,ASSEMGLAGAVLRHTDTQY
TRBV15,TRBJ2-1,ATSLLAGPKTTEQF
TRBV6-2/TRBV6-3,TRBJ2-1,ASSYLAGIYNEQF
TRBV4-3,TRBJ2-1,ASSPGFGSYNEQF
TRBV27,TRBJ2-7,ANPAGASSYEQY
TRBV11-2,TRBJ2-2,ASSLAARLAGGNTGELF
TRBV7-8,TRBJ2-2,ASSRGASGNAGELF
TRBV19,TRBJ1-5,ASSIGQVNQPQH
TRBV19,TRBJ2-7,ASSRQSSYEQY
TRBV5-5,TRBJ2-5,ASRYRGGFQETQY
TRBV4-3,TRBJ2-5,ASSFQTSGAEETQY
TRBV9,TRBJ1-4,ASTPTGNEEKLF
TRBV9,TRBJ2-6,ASSPQAVTLSGANVLT
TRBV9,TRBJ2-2,ASSVGGAGGGNTGELF